A selection of T cell receptor beta chains follows, all from one sample in a study of blood T cells in healthy people across ages. TCRdb called the 5' RACE reads again in MiXCR, with one record for every CDR3 protein. The table has some 690,000 distinct CDR3 sequences, around a fifth seen once. What was sequenced was blood. Receptors originate from a man aged 65-85 years in good health. CDR3s include the opening cysteine and the closing phenylalanine or tryptophan. A D gene is named only where the DNA matches it firmly. Clone size is not always given. Where it is, it says once, few, many or a class for expanded clones.

size | J | V | D | CDR3 | DNA
NA | TRBJ2-3 | TRBV4-1 | TRBD1 | CASSPTGTGTVTDTQYF | TGCGCCAGCAGCCCCACGGGGACAGGGACTGTCACAGATACGCAGTATTTT
few | TRBJ2-3 | TRBV7-2 | TRBD2 | CASSLSGRAQNTQYF | TGTGCCAGCAGCTTAAGCGGGAGGGCACAGAATACGCAGTATTTT
few | TRBJ1-2 | TRBV6-2/TRBV6-3 | NA | CAHGDSNLGSNYGYTF | TGTGCCCACGGGGATTCTAACTTGGGATCTAACTATGGCTACACCTTC
NA | TRBJ1-1 | TRBV5-1 | TRBD1 | CASSLEGAWNTEAFF | TGCGCCAGCAGCTTGGAGGGGGCCTGGAACACTGAAGCTTTCTTT
many | TRBJ2-5 | TRBV4-2 | TRBD2 | CASSQVTSGGPGETQYF | TGTGCCAGCAGCCAAGTTACTAGCGGGGGCCCAGGGGAGACCCAGTACTTC
once | TRBJ2-3 | TRBV27 | TRBD1 | CASSDAGTGRYF | TGTGCCAGCAGTGATGCCGGGACAGGTCGATATTTT
few | TRBJ2-5 | TRBV12-5 | NA | CASGLVQFGETQYF | TGTGCTAGTGGTTTGGTACAGTTTGGAGAGACCCAGTACTTC
many | TRBJ2-4 | TRBV29-1 | TRBD1 | CSAKGQENIQYF | TGCAGCGCCAAGGGACAGGAAAACATTCAGTACTTC
once | TRBJ2-3 | TRBV6-6 | TRBD2 | CASNYGGGREHTQYF | TGTGCCAGCAATTATGGGGGCGGGAGGGAGCATACGCAGTATTTT
NA | TRBJ2-6 | TRBV27 | NA | CASSPNKRANVLTF | TGTGCCAGCAGTCCTAATAAAAGGGCCAACGTCCTGACTTTC
NA | TRBJ1-4 | TRBV5-1 | NA | CASSFQESSEKLFF | TGCGCCAGCAGCTTCCAGGAGTCGAGTGAAAAACTGTTTTTT
NA | TRBJ2-7 | TRBV28 | TRBD1 | CASSFTRTGRYEQYF | TGTGCCAGCAGTTTCACGAGGACAGGGCGGTACGAGCAGTACTTC
few | TRBJ2-7 | TRBV29-1 | NA | CSAKRAGDYYEQYF | TGCAGCGCTAAAAGGGCCGGGGATTACTACGAGCAGTACTTC
NA | TRBJ2-4 | TRBV4-1 | NA | CASSQDSTGLAKNIQYF | TGCGCCAGCAGCCAAGATTCTACAGGTCTAGCCAAAAACATTCAGTACTTC
NA | TRBJ1-4 | TRBV20-1 | TRBD1 | CSAQTGRTRSGLFF | TGCAGTGCTCAGACAGGGAGGACTAGGTCGGGACTGTTTTTT
few | TRBJ1-1 | TRBV7-9 | NA | CASSFNRVAFF | TGTGCCAGCAGCTTCAACAGAGTCGCTTTCTTT
NA | TRBJ2-3 | TRBV27 | NA | CASRQGSTDTQYF | TGTGCCAGCAGGCAGGGTAGCACAGATACGCAGTATTTT
many | TRBJ2-5 | TRBV7-2 | NA | CASSLPGGYETQYF | TGTGCCAGCAGCCTTCCAGGAGGGTACGAGACCCAGTACTTC
NA | TRBJ1-2 | TRBV29-1 | NA | CSSQGANYGYTF | TGCAGCTCACAGGGAGCTAACTATGGCTACACCTTC
few | TRBJ2-5 | TRBV11-2 | NA | CASSPLDLLETQYF | TGTGCCAGCAGCCCGCTGGACCTTCTCGAGACCCAGTACTTC
NA | TRBJ1-2 | TRBV2 | NA | CASSENRVRNTF | TGTGCCAGCAGTGAGAACAGGGTCAGGAACACCTTC
NA | TRBJ2-1 | TRBV9 | NA | CASSVVGGQYNEQFF | TGTGCCAGCAGCGTAGTGGGGGGCCAGTACAATGAGCAGTTCTTC
few | TRBJ2-2 | TRBV20-1 | NA | CSAVDGTKNTGELFF | TGCAGTGCTGTGGACGGGACAAAGAACACCGGGGAGCTGTTTTTT
few | TRBJ1-2 | TRBV20-1 | NA | CSARGRRAPYGYTF | TGCAGTGCTAGAGGTAGAAGGGCTCCCTATGGCTACACCTTC
NA | TRBJ1-1 | TRBV6-2/TRBV6-3 | TRBD1 | CASNLQGDITEAFF | TGTGCCAGCAACCTACAGGGGGACATCACTGAAGCTTTCTTT
few | TRBJ2-1 | TRBV5-1 | NA | CASSPRPSWGDNEQFF | TGCGCCAGCAGCCCACGCCCAAGCTGGGGTGACAATGAGCAGTTCTTC
NA | TRBJ2-3 | TRBV3-1 | TRBD2 | CASSQEPLAATDTQYF | TGTGCCAGCAGTCAAGAGCCACTAGCGGCTACAGATACGCAGTATTTT
few | TRBJ2-3 | TRBV5-1 | TRBD1 | CASSTWTGLSTDTQYF | TGCGCCAGCAGCACCTGGACAGGGCTTAGCACAGATACGCAGTATTTT
NA | TRBJ1-3 | TRBV20-1 | NA | CSARDPGAGNTIYF | TGCAGTGCTAGAGATCCAGGGGCTGGAAACACCATATATTTT
NA | TRBJ1-2 | TRBV4-1 | NA | CASSQDYGTFRRYTF | TGCGCCAGCAGCCAAGATTATGGGACGTTCCGGCGCTACACCTTC
NA | TRBJ1-2 | TRBV9 | NA | CASSPRDIELGGYTF | TGTGCCAGCAGCCCCCGGGACATTGAATTGGGTGGCTACACCTTC
many | TRBJ2-5 | TRBV20-1 | TRBD1 | CSAWTGGKETQYF | TGCAGTGCTTGGACAGGGGGTAAAGAGACCCAGTACTTC
few | TRBJ1-5 | TRBV15 | NA | CATSREGQSNQPQHF | TGTGCCACCAGCAGAGAAGGGCAAAGCAATCAGCCCCAGCATTTT
NA | TRBJ2-5 | TRBV5-1 | NA | CASSPLDGKETQYF | TGCGCCAGCAGCCCACTCGACGGGAAAGAGACCCAGTACTTC
NA | TRBJ2-7 | TRBV5-1 | TRBD1 | CASSWWGQGQDEQYF | TGCGCCAGCAGCTGGTGGGGACAGGGTCAGGACGAGCAGTACTTC
NA | TRBJ2-5 | TRBV5-1 | NA | CASSLDGTSETQYF | TGCGCCAGCAGCTTGGATGGGACATCGGAGACCCAGTACTTC
NA | TRBJ2-5 | TRBV5-1 | TRBD2 | CASTVGGDQETQYF | TGCGCCAGCACCGTTGGGGGGGATCAAGAGACCCAGTACTTC
NA | TRBJ1-1 | TRBV7-2 | TRBD1 | CASSLTTGATEAFF | TGTGCCAGCAGCTTAACCACAGGGGCCACTGAAGCTTTCTTT
NA | TRBJ1-5 | TRBV20-1 | TRBD1 | CSVRRGLQPQHF | TGCAGTGTACGCAGGGGGCTACAGCCCCAGCATTTT
NA | TRBJ1-1 | TRBV6-1 | NA | CASRESPSGFAEAFF | TGTGCCAGCAGAGAGAGCCCTTCGGGGTTTGCTGAAGCTTTCTTT
NA | TRBJ1-2 | TRBV7-9 | NA | CASSLRAVDTYGYTF | TGTGCCAGCAGCTTAAGGGCCGTCGACACCTATGGCTACACCTTC
NA | TRBJ1-2 | TRBV29-1 | NA | CSVNVAGYTF | TGCAGCGTGAATGTCGCTGGCTACACCTTC
few | TRBJ2-3 | TRBV6-6 | NA | CASKRGDNTDTQYF | TGTGCCAGCAAGAGGGGAGATAACACAGATACGCAGTATTTT
many | TRBJ1-1 | TRBV7-8 | NA | CASTRTPGAGNTEAFF | TGTGCCAGCACCCGAACCCCGGGGGCAGGGAACACTGAAGCTTTCTTT
few | TRBJ2-3 | TRBV12-3/TRBV12-4 | TRBD2 | CASSPSWSGTPDTQYF | TGTGCCAGCAGTCCCTCTTGGAGCGGGACCCCAGATACGCAGTATTTT
NA | TRBJ2-1 | TRBV5-1 | TRBD2 | CASSTPTSGGGSEQFF | TGCGCCAGCAGCACCCCCACTAGCGGGGGAGGTAGTGAGCAGTTCTTC
NA | TRBJ2-1 | TRBV4-3 | NA | CASSQDWRAYNEQFF | TGCGCCAGCAGCCAAGATTGGCGGGCCTACAATGAACAGTTCTTC
NA | TRBJ1-5 | TRBV18 | NA | CASSPVVGDQPQHF | TGTGCCAGCTCGCCTGTGGTAGGGGATCAGCCCCAGCATTTT
NA | TRBJ2-3 | TRBV4-3 | NA | CASSQGAQSTDTQYF | TGCGCCAGCAGCCAAGGGGCACAGAGCACAGATACGCAGTATTTT
NA | TRBJ2-1 | TRBV29-1 | NA | CSVVWTNEQFF | TGCAGCGTTGTATGGACTAATGAGCAGTTCTTC
NA | TRBJ1-4 | TRBV12-3/TRBV12-4 | NA | CASASRTKLFF | TGTGCCTCGGCGAGTCGGACAAAACTGTTTTTT
NA | TRBJ1-2 | TRBV7-6 | TRBD1 | CASSESGQLLYGYTF | TGTGCCAGCAGCGAGTCGGGACAGCTTCTTTATGGCTACACCTTC
NA | TRBJ2-7 | TRBV24-1 | TRBD1 | CATSDSGTGNSYEQYF | TGTGCCACCAGTGATTCCGGGACAGGGAACTCCTACGAGCAGTACTTC
NA | TRBJ2-3 | TRBV5-1 | NA | CASSLDLLGDTQYF | TGCGCCAGCAGCTTGGACCTACTCGGGGATACGCAGTATTTT
many | TRBJ1-2 | TRBV10-3 | TRBD1 | CAISGGQPRSYGYTF | TGTGCCATCAGTGGGGGACAGCCAAGGAGCTATGGCTACACCTTC
many | TRBJ1-5 | TRBV2 | NA | CASSVSENQPQHF | TGTGCCAGCAGTGTGTCTGAGAATCAGCCCCAGCATTTT
NA | TRBJ1-1 | TRBV29-1 | NA | CSVFLNTEAFF | TGCAGCGTCTTCCTGAACACTGAAGCTTTCTTT
few | TRBJ1-1 | TRBV5-1 | NA | CASSLRRSMNTEAFF | TGCGCCAGCAGCTTAAGGAGGTCAATGAACACTGAAGCTTTCTTT